The 27 T cell receptor beta chains below were found in one sample sequenced in a study of blood T cell repertoires in COVID-19. The protocol was immunoSEQ multiplex PCR, while the TCRdb copy is restricted to in-frame clones and leaves out a portion. This table holds 150,000 to 200,000 clones, approximately 90% found once. Material for sequencing was peripheral blood. The receptors were sampled from a young woman with active or convalescent COVID-19.

This clone turned up a few times. The V call is TRBV15, the J call TRBJ1-2; D perhaps matches TRBD1 (6 bases). The V gene lost 0 bases and the J gene lost 5 bases, with 10 bases spanning the gap. Germline values: CDR1 LNHNV, CDR2 YYDKDF (reference sequence). The length of the CDR3 is 14 residues. The CDR3 DNA follows: TGTGCCACCAGCAGAGAGGGGGCTGGATATGGCTACACCTTC. Translating gives CATSREGAGYGYTF.

This clone was counted only a few times. This chain connects TRBV2 to TRBJ1-6, with 9 bases aligning to TRBD1. Trimming at V came to 5 bases and at J to 6 bases, leaving 8 bases not matched to a gene. The CDR3 contains 16 residues. Per the germline V gene, CDR1 is SNHLY and CDR2 is FYNNEI. The CDR3 nucleotides are TGTGCCAGCAGTCTTCGACAACAGGGGGCTAATTCACCCCTCCACTTT. As protein: CASSLRQQGANSPLHF.

J is TRBJ1-2 and V is TRBV28, with TRBD1 as a possible D gene (5 bases). The CDR3 loop spans 12 amino acids. The germline CDR1 and CDR2 sequences are MDHEN and SYDVKM. Trimming pared 2 bases from V and 5 bases from J, leaving 6 bases between. CDR3 protein: CASSLQGYGYTF. In DNA, the CDR3 is TGTGCCAGCAGTTTACAGGGTTATGGCTACACCTTC.

The chain recombines TRBV9 with TRBJ1-2, with TRBD1 matching 7 bases. The CDR3 has 14 residues. Germline-derived CDR1 and CDR2 are SGDLS and YYNGEE. The ends lost 4 bases at V and 6 bases at J; junction bases unmatched: 9. The CDR3 reads CASSPRDSLNGYTF. The CDR3 DNA follows: TGTGCCAGCAGCCCACGGGACAGTCTCAATGGCTACACCTTC.

The CDR3 DNA follows: TGTGCCAGCAGCTCAATGGGACAAGGCAATCAGCCCCAGCATTTT. Protein product: CASSSMGQGNQPQHF. The chain uses TRBV7-8 and TRBJ1-5, with D perhaps matching TRBD1 (6 bases). The CDR3 has 15 amino acids. The germline V and J ends were trimmed by 4 bases and 2 bases, with 12 bases remaining between them. Germline-derived CDR1 and CDR2 are SGHVS and FQNEAQ.

The J gene is TRBJ2-2, the V gene TRBV6-5; the match to TRBD2 covers 11 bases. CDR3 length equals 16 residues. Trimming at V came to 1 base and at J to 5 bases, leaving 3 bases not matched to a gene. Germline assignment: CDR1 MNHEY and CDR2 SVGAGI. In DNA form, the CDR3 reads TGTGCCAGCAGTTACTACAGGACTAGCGGGACCGGGGAGCTGTTTTTT. It codes for CASSYYRTSGTGELFF.

V and J are TRBV15 and TRBJ2-3; TRBD2 agrees at 12 bases. The CDR3 consists of 14 residues. In germline, CDR1 is LNHNV, CDR2 YYDKDF (reference sequence). Trimming at V came to 8 bases and at J to 4 bases, leaving 4 bases not matched to a gene. The CDR3 DNA is TGTGCCACCCGACTAGCGGGAGTCTCAGATACGCAGTATTTT. This codes for CATRLAGVSDTQYF.

The rearrangement joins TRBV11-2 to TRBJ1-6; 7 positions agree with TRBD1. This CDR3 is 14 amino acids long. Germline V lookup: CDR1 SGHAT, CDR2 FQNNGV. The ends lost 2 bases at V and 12 bases at J; junction bases unmatched: 7. CDR3 protein: CASSLIGGEGPLHF. The CDR3 coding sequence is TGTGCCAGCAGCTTAATAGGGGGCGAAGGACCCCTCCACTTT.

This clone was recorded once. CDR3 amino acids: CASSLPGQGYGLGQPQHF. DNA for the CDR3: TGTGCCAGCAGTCTGCCGGGACAGGGTTATGGGTTGGGTCAGCCCCAGCATTTT. The chain uses TRBV28 and TRBJ1-5; TRBD1 agrees at 9 bases. The CDR3 has 18 amino acids. From germline, CDR1 is MDHEN and CDR2 SYDVKM. V trimming: 5 bases; J trimming: 6 bases; junction bases outside the gene matches: 17.

The chain recombines TRBV4-1 with TRBJ1-5; D possibly corresponds to TRBD1 (5 bases). The ends were cut back, 4 bases at V and 0 bases at J, with 10 bases in the middle. CDR3 length equals 15 residues. Germline V gene sequence: CDR1 MGHRA, CDR2 YSYEKL. DNA of the CDR3: TGCGCCAGCAGCCCGGGACTTAATAGCAATCAGCCCCAGCATTTT. This encodes CASSPGLNSNQPQHF.

The chain employs TRBV9 and TRBJ2-5; 9 positions match TRBD2. V shed 2 bases, J shed 3 bases, and the junction held 5 bases outside the gene matches. This CDR3 has 15 amino acids. Germline V CDR1 and CDR2: SGDLS, YYNGEE. DNA of the CDR3: TGTGCCAGCAGCGTCCGCGGGGGGGCCGAAGAGACCCAGTACTTC. Protein product: CASSVRGGAEETQYF.

The gene calls are TRBV5-1 and TRBJ1-3, with D maybe TRBD1 (6 bases). Germline V gives CDR1 SGHRS, CDR2 YFSETQ. V was clipped by 0 bases and J by 0 bases, with 13 bases between them. The CDR3 extends over 17 amino acids. CDR3 in DNA: TGCGCCAGCAGCTTGGGCAGCCGGGACACCTCTGGAAACACCATATATTTT. Translated: CASSLGSRDTSGNTIYF.

Comment on this clone: Its ends do not fully match the called genes, so a read error is possible. The rearrangement uses TRBV7-2 and TRBJ2-2, with D uncertain. The CDR3 contains 16 residues. CDR1 and CDR2 from the germline V gene are SGHTA and FQGNSA. The CDR3 is CASSLVGRTKTGELFF. CDR3 DNA: TGTGCCAGCAGCTTAGTTGGCAGAACGAAGACCGGGGAGCTGTTTTTT. Using reference TRBV7-2 and TRBJ2-2 for the parts outside the CDR3, the full variable domain is GAGVSQSPSNKVTEKGKDVELRCDPISGHTALYWYRQSLGQGLEFLIYFQGNSAPDKSGLPSDRFSAERTGGSVSTLTIQRTQQEDSAVYLCASSLVGRTKTGELFFGEGSRLTVL.

This chain links TRBV24-1 with TRBJ2-1; D is ambiguous. The CDR3 extends over 15 amino acids. CDR1 is KGHDR, CDR2 SFDVKD, per germline. V was shortened by 3 bases and J by 4 bases, with 12 bases between the two germline ends. The CDR3 DNA reads TGTGCCACCAGTGATCCTCGCACGAGTTACAATGAGCAGTTCTTC. This encodes CATSDPRTSYNEQFF.

CDR3 nucleotide sequence: TGTGCCAGCAGCCGTGTGGGGGGTGACGAGCAGTACTTC. Its translation is CASSRVGGDEQYF. The chain joins TRBV7-6 to TRBJ2-7; D may be TRBD2 (6 bases). This CDR3 comprises 13 residues. Trimming cost V 5 bases and J 5 bases, with 13 bases left between them. Germline lookup yields CDR1 SGHVS and CDR2 FNYEAQ.

The V call is TRBV3-1 (or the pseudogene TRBV3-2), the J call TRBJ1-5; D unresolved. Deletions cut 1 base from V and 9 bases from J, with 10 bases between. The CDR3 length is 13 residues. Germline values: CDR1 LGHDT, CDR2 YNNKEL (reference sequence). The DNA for the CDR3 is TGTGCCAGCAGCCAAGTTGGTGCGGGGCCCCAGCATTTT. Translation gives CASSQVGAGPQHF.

The genes are TRBV21-1 and TRBJ1-5. TRBV21-1 is termed a pseudogene. This CDR3 is built from 10 residues. This CDR3 reads CASSRQPQHF. The CDR3 nucleotides are TGTGCCAGCAGTCGGCAGCCCCAGCATTTT.

This rearrangement joins TRBV27 to TRBJ1-5, with a possible D match to TRBD1 (6 bases). Germline V gene sequence: CDR1 MNHEY, CDR2 SMNVEV (reference sequence). With 6 bases removed from V and 0 bases from J, the gap between germline ends came to 12 bases. The CDR3 runs 15 residues. The CDR3 nucleotides read TGTGCCAGCAGCCCGACAGGTTATAGCAATCAGCCCCAGCATTTT. Encoded protein: CASSPTGYSNQPQHF.

The CDR3 region is CASSPGTGTSFYEQFF. The CDR3 DNA sequence: TGTGCCAGCAGTCCCGGAACCGGGACTAGTTTTTATGAGCAGTTCTTC. The chain recombines TRBV28 with TRBJ2-1; 8 bases fit TRBD2. The length of the CDR3 is 16 residues. V was pared by 5 bases and J by 8 bases, with 14 bases of the junction left unmatched. CDR1 and CDR2 (germline): MDHEN, SYDVKM.

This clone was seen more than once but under ten times. The chain uses TRBV10-1 and TRBJ1-2; no definite D call. Trimming left V 0 bases short and J 7 bases short, with 12 bases between. This CDR3 has 14 residues. Germline V gene data show CDR1 as WNHNN and CDR2 as SYGVQD (reference sequence). The CDR3 sequence: CASSESTDTSGYTF. CDR3 DNA sequence: TGCGCCAGCAGTGAGTCGACGGATACTAGTGGCTACACCTTC.

V gene TRBV29-1 combines with J gene TRBJ2-5; D may be TRBD2 (5 bases). Germline CDR1 SQVTM, CDR2 ANQGSEA. Trimming left V 4 bases short and J 5 bases short, with 17 bases between. There are 14 residues in the CDR3. CDR3 protein: CSVGLGGPGETQYF. The CDR3 bases are TGCAGCGTTGGTCTGGGCGGCCCGGGGGAGACCCAGTACTTC.

J is TRBJ1-6 and V is TRBV7-6; unclear D gene. The CDR3 is 15 amino acids. Trimming shortened V by 1 base and J by 10 bases, and 14 bases separated the two germline ends. CDR1 and CDR2 from the germline V gene are SGHVS and FNYEAQ. The CDR3 region is CASSLEGGVRSPLHF. For the CDR3, the DNA is TGTGCCAGCAGCTTAGAAGGCGGGGTTCGCTCACCCCTCCACTTT.

This sequence joins TRBV7-6 and TRBJ2-7; a possible D gene is TRBD2 (5 bases). The ends were cut back, 5 bases at V and 8 bases at J, with 22 bases in the middle. Looked up from germline, CDR1 is SGHVS and CDR2 is FNYEAQ. The CDR3 covers 15 residues. The CDR3 sequence: CASSPSSVGGYKQYF. Written as DNA, the CDR3 is TGTGCCAGCAGCCCCAGCTCCGTTGGAGGTTACAAGCAGTACTTC. The full variable domain, its missing parts supplied by reference TRBV7-6 and TRBJ2-7, is GAGVSQSPRYKVTKRGQDVALRCDPISGHVSLYWYRQALGQGPEFLTYFNYEAQQDKSGLPNDRFSAERPEGSISTLTIQRTEQRDSAMYRCASSPSSVGGYKQYFGPGTRLTVT.

The gene calls are TRBV6-1 and TRBJ2-1, with 8 bases identical to TRBD2. Germline V gene data show CDR1 as MNHNS and CDR2 as SASEGT. The junction had 0 bases not matched to a gene; V was cut back by 2 bases and J by 0 bases. The CDR3 contains 15 residues. The CDR3 loop is CASSELAGSYNEQFF. The CDR3 coding sequence is TGTGCCAGCAGTGAACTAGCGGGCTCCTACAATGAGCAGTTCTTC.

This clone was seen more than once but under ten times. This sequence joins TRBV19 and TRBJ1-1; 7 positions agree with TRBD1. Trimming took 3 bases from V and 12 from J; bases not matched to a gene: 7. Germline V gene data show CDR1 as LNHDA and CDR2 as SQIVND (reference sequence). The CDR3 runs to 12 residues. Written as DNA, the CDR3 is TGTGCCAGTAGTATCTCGACAGGGCCCACTTTCTTT. Amino acids: CASSISTGPTFF.

The genes are TRBV4-1 and TRBJ2-2; D call uncertain. The germline CDR1 and CDR2 sequences are MGHRA and YSYEKL. Trimming took 0 bases from V and 5 from J, leaving 13 bases between them. The CDR3 loop spans 16 amino acids. The CDR3 loop reads CASSQDRGSATGELFF. In DNA form, the CDR3 reads TGCGCCAGCAGCCAAGACCGCGGTTCCGCTACCGGGGAGCTGTTTTTT.

The rearrangement joins TRBV18 to TRBJ2-5; 10 bases match TRBD1. Trimming removed 7 bases from V and 2 bases from J; junction bases left unmatched: 7. The CDR3 length is 15 residues. CDR1 is KGHSH and CDR2 is LQKENI in the germline V gene. The CDR3 DNA is TGTGCCAGCTTGCCGGACAGGGGGACACAAGAGACCCAGTACTTC. It is translated as CASLPDRGTQETQYF.